This is a list of T cell receptor beta chains from one sample in a study of blood T cell repertoires in COVID-19. Clones were read by immunoSEQ multiplex PCR, and TCRdb kept only the in-frame ones, dropping some. The table shows hundreds of thousands of clones, with 84% occurring only once. Sequencing input: peripheral blood. Receptors originate from a woman older than 75 with active or convalescent COVID-19. Both conserved end residues are part of each CDR3. D genes are given only for firm matches. Size is omitted from some rows. Given values are once, few, many or a class for expanded clones.

abundance,j_gene,v_gene,d_gene,CDR3aa,CDR3nt
NA,TRBJ2-7,TRBV7-8,TRBD2,CASSTTSGAPILGF,TGTGCCAGCAGCACTACTAGCGGGGCTCCAATTCTGGGCTTC
NA,TRBJ2-7,TRBV29-1,TRBD1,CSVELLGQGADYEQYF,TGCAGCGTTGAATTACTAGGACAGGGAGCAGACTACGAGCAGTACTTC
NA,TRBJ2-3,TRBV7-9,TRBD2,CASSPGTRASTDTQYF,TGTGCCAGCAGCCCCGGGACTAGAGCTAGCACAGATACGCAGTATTTT
NA,TRBJ1-6,TRBV30,NA,CAWKVIQGRNSPLHF,TGTGCCTGGAAGGTCATCCAGGGAAGAAATTCACCCCTCCACTTT
NA,TRBJ1-2,TRBV15,NA,CATSNRVSYGYTF,TGTGCCACTTCAAACAGGGTTAGCTATGGCTACACCTTC
few,TRBJ1-3,TRBV4-3,NA,CASSQDVAARNTIYF,TGCGCCAGCAGCCAAGATGTGGCGGCTCGAAACACCATATATTTT
NA,TRBJ1-2,TRBV7-2,TRBD1,CASTRGQGASGYTF,TGTGCCAGCACCCGGGGACAGGGGGCTTCTGGCTACACCTTC
once,TRBJ2-1,TRBV28,NA,CASLPGSRYNEQFF,TGTGCCAGTCTCCCCGGGTCGAGATACAATGAGCAGTTCTTC
NA,TRBJ2-1,TRBV6-6,TRBD2,CASTLTRTSTNEQFF,TGTGCCAGCACCCTAACAAGGACTAGCACAAATGAGCAGTTCTTC
NA,TRBJ1-4,TRBV2,NA,CASSGQATTNEKLFF,TGTGCCAGCAGTGGACAGGCCACAACTAATGAAAAACTGTTTTTT
once,TRBJ1-3,TRBV7-9,TRBD1,CASSTGQGMKRSGNTIYF,TGTGCCAGCAGCACAGGACAGGGGATGAAACGCTCTGGAAACACCATATATTTT
NA,TRBJ1-2,TRBV7-2,NA,CASSLPRDSYGYTF,TGTGCCAGCAGCTTACCTCGGGATTCCTATGGCTACACCTTC
NA,TRBJ2-5,TRBV4-1,TRBD2,CASSQGPSGGAVRETQYF,TGCGCCAGCAGCCAAGGGCCAAGCGGGGGGGCGGTCAGAGAGACCCAGTACTTC
once,TRBJ1-2,TRBV5-4,TRBD1,CASSLGKGADYGYTF,TGTGCCAGCAGCCTCGGTAAGGGGGCTGACTATGGCTACACCTTC
NA,TRBJ2-5,TRBV10-3,NA,CAISGGEETQYF,TGTGCCATCAGTGGAGGTGAAGAGACCCAGTACTTC
NA,TRBJ1-1,TRBV9,NA,CASSGETENLEAFF,TGTGCCAGCAGCGGTGAGACAGAAAACCTTGAAGCTTTCTTT
NA,TRBJ2-5,TRBV9,TRBD2,CASSVASSGSGTQYF,TGTGCCAGCAGCGTAGCTTCTAGCGGGAGTGGGACCCAGTACTTC
NA,TRBJ2-7,TRBV19,TRBD2,CASSITSGAFYEQYF,TGTGCCAGTAGTATTACTAGCGGGGCTTTCTACGAGCAGTACTTC
NA,TRBJ1-5,TRBV4-2,NA,CASSQVEGMSNQPQHF,TGTGCCAGCAGCCAAGTGGAGGGTATGAGCAATCAGCCCCAGCATTTT
NA,TRBJ1-5,TRBV7-2,NA,CASRRAVGKPQHF,TGTGCCAGCAGGAGGGCAGTGGGCAAGCCCCAGCATTTT
few,TRBJ1-4,TRBV12-3/TRBV12-4,TRBD1,CASSTLQGRKLFF,TGTGCCAGCAGTACACTACAGGGGCGAAAACTGTTTTTT
NA,TRBJ2-3,TRBV9,NA,CASSVAGVNTDTQYF,TGTGCCAGCAGCGTAGCGGGGGTGAACACAGATACGCAGTATTTT
NA,TRBJ1-3,TRBV6-5,TRBD1,CASSRDRDSGNTIYF,TGTGCCAGCAGTCGGGACAGGGACTCTGGAAACACCATATATTTT
NA,TRBJ1-3,TRBV29-1,TRBD1,CSVEKTGGNTIYF,TGCAGCGTTGAAAAGACAGGGGGAAACACCATATATTTT
NA,TRBJ2-7,TRBV6-5,TRBD1,CASRGGQGAVYEQYF,TGTGCCAGCAGGGGGGGACAGGGGGCGGTTTACGAGCAGTACTTC
NA,TRBJ2-1,TRBV7-2,TRBD2,CASSLVYPGGAIYNEQFF,TGTGCCAGCAGCTTAGTTTACCCCGGGGGGGCCATCTACAATGAGCAGTTCTTC
NA,TRBJ2-5,TRBV5-4,TRBD1,CASSHRQGAWETQYF,TGTGCCAGCAGCCACCGACAGGGGGCTTGGGAGACCCAGTACTTC
NA,TRBJ2-7,TRBV29-1,TRBD1,CSVVEGARHEQYF,TGCAGCGTTGTAGAGGGGGCACGCCACGAGCAGTACTTC
few,TRBJ1-1,TRBV7-9,TRBD1,CASSHPGTANTEAFF,TGTGCCAGCAGTCACCCCGGGACAGCAAACACTGAAGCTTTCTTT
NA,TRBJ1-2,TRBV9,NA,CASSARESANYGYTF,TGTGCCAGCAGCGCTAGGGAGTCCGCTAACTATGGCTACACCTTC
NA,TRBJ1-4,TRBV2,TRBD1,CASSEEMDRGPATNEKLFF,TGTGCCAGCAGTGAAGAGATGGACAGGGGGCCTGCAACTAATGAAAAACTGTTTTTT
NA,TRBJ1-2,TRBV29-1,NA,CSVEERGPDYGYTF,TGCAGCGTTGAAGAGAGAGGTCCTGACTATGGCTACACCTTC
once,TRBJ2-2,TRBV7-9,NA,CASSPTGTLAGELFF,TGTGCCAGCAGCCCCACCGGGACTCTAGCCGGGGAGCTGTTTTTT
NA,TRBJ2-1,TRBV6-2/TRBV6-3,NA,CASSGSVQLYNEQFF,TGTGCCAGCAGTGGTAGTGTACAGCTGTACAATGAGCAGTTCTTC
NA,TRBJ2-2,TRBV30,NA,CAWSWGDGELFF,TGTGCCTGGAGTTGGGGGGACGGGGAGCTGTTTTTT
few,TRBJ1-4,TRBV6-6,NA,CASVRGANEKLFF,TGTGCCAGCGTACGGGGGGCTAATGAAAAACTGTTTTTT
NA,TRBJ1-5,TRBV18,NA,CASSSGQINQPQHF,TGTGCCAGCTCCAGCGGACAGATTAATCAGCCCCAGCATTTT
NA,TRBJ2-7,TRBV5-4,NA,CASSTDGYEQYF,TGTGCCAGCAGCACAGACGGCTACGAGCAGTACTTC
NA,TRBJ2-1,TRBV9,TRBD1,CASSVGGQVDEQFF,TGTGCCAGCAGCGTAGGGGGACAGGTCGATGAGCAGTTCTTC
NA,TRBJ2-7,TRBV5-1,TRBD1,CASSLWQGAYEQYF,TGCGCCAGCAGCTTGTGGCAGGGGGCCTACGAGCAGTACTTC
NA,TRBJ2-3,TRBV12-3/TRBV12-4,NA,CASSLDNTQYF,TGTGCCAGCAGCTTAGACAATACGCAGTATTTT
NA,TRBJ2-7,TRBV6-6,NA,CASTSGVSYEQYF,TGTGCCAGCACCTCGGGAGTATCCTACGAGCAGTACTTC
NA,TRBJ1-2,TRBV18,NA,CASSPQARIGGYTF,TGTGCCAGCTCACCGCAGGCCAGGATCGGTGGCTACACCTTC
NA,TRBJ1-5,TRBV5-1,NA,CASSLLGDSNQPQHF,TGCGCCAGCAGCTTACTCGGGGATAGCAATCAGCCCCAGCATTTT
once,TRBJ2-2,TRBV5-4,TRBD2,CASSSAGGPGGELFF,TGTGCCAGCAGCTCAGCGGGGGGGCCTGGCGGGGAGCTGTTTTTT
NA,TRBJ2-1,TRBV9,TRBD2,CASSVGVVAGAGEQFF,TGTGCCAGCAGCGTAGGTGTCGTAGCGGGAGCGGGTGAGCAGTTCTTC
NA,TRBJ2-7,TRBV19,TRBD2,CASSSGRHPSWEQYF,TGTGCCAGTAGTAGCGGGAGGCATCCCTCGTGGGAGCAGTACTTC
NA,TRBJ2-7,TRBV5-5,NA,CASSFNGGYEQYF,TGTGCCAGCAGCTTCAACGGTGGCTACGAGCAGTACTTC
NA,TRBJ2-3,TRBV18,TRBD2,CASSPSGGLADTQYF,TGTGCCAGCTCACCTAGCGGGGGATTGGCAGATACGCAGTATTTT
NA,TRBJ2-1,TRBV5-1,TRBD2,CASSSGTSAFYNEQFF,TGCGCCAGCAGCTCCGGGACTAGCGCATTCTACAATGAGCAGTTCTTC
NA,TRBJ1-2,TRBV5-1,NA,CASSLAQQGEGYTF,TGCGCCAGCAGCTTGGCCCAACAGGGTGAGGGCTACACCTTC
NA,TRBJ2-1,TRBV5-1,NA,CASSLTVTGASNEQFF,TGCGCCAGCAGCTTGACAGTCACGGGAGCGAGTAATGAGCAGTTCTTC
NA,TRBJ2-7,TRBV5-1,TRBD1,CASSLQDRAGEQYF,TGCGCCAGCAGCCTTCAGGACAGGGCCGGCGAGCAGTACTTC
NA,TRBJ2-7,TRBV6-5,TRBD2,CASSAGRTSVGEQYF,TGTGCCAGCAGCGCCGGCCGGACTAGCGTCGGCGAGCAGTACTTC
NA,TRBJ2-2,TRBV4-2,NA,CASSLLQGRINYGELFF,TGTGCCAGCAGCCTCTTACAGGGGAGGATAAACTACGGGGAGCTGTTTTTT
NA,TRBJ1-5,TRBV3-1/TRBV3-2,NA,CASSRSWEGDQPQHF,TGTGCCAGCAGCCGATCCTGGGAAGGGGATCAGCCCCAGCATTTT
few,TRBJ1-6,TRBV19,NA,CASSTTFTSGNSPLHF,TGTGCCAGTAGTACCACCTTTACCAGCGGGAATTCACCCCTCCACTTT
NA,TRBJ2-7,TRBV5-1,TRBD1,CASTGQGYEQYF,TGCGCCAGCACTGGACAGGGGTACGAGCAGTACTTC
NA,TRBJ1-1,TRBV30,NA,CAWSGQVNTEAFF,TGTGCCTGGAGCGGCCAGGTGAACACTGAAGCTTTCTTT
few,TRBJ2-3,TRBV7-2,NA,CASSFRRNYLTDTQYF,TGTGCCAGCAGCTTTAGGCGGAACTACTTAACAGATACGCAGTATTTT